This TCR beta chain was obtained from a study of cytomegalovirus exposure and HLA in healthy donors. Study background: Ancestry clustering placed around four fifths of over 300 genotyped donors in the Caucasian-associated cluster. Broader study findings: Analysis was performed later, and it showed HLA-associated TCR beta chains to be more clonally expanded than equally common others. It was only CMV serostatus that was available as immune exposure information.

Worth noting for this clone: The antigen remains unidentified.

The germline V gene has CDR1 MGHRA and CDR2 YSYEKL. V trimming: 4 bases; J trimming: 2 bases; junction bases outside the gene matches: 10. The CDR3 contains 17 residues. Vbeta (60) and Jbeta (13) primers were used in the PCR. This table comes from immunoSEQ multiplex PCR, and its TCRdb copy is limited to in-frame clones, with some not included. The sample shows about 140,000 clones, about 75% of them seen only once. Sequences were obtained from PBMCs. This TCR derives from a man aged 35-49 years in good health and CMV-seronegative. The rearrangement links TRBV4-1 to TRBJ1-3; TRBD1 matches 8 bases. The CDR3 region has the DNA TGCGCCAGCAGCCTCCGGACAGGGCTACTGGCTGGAAACACCATATATTTT. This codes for CASSLRTGLLAGNTIYF.